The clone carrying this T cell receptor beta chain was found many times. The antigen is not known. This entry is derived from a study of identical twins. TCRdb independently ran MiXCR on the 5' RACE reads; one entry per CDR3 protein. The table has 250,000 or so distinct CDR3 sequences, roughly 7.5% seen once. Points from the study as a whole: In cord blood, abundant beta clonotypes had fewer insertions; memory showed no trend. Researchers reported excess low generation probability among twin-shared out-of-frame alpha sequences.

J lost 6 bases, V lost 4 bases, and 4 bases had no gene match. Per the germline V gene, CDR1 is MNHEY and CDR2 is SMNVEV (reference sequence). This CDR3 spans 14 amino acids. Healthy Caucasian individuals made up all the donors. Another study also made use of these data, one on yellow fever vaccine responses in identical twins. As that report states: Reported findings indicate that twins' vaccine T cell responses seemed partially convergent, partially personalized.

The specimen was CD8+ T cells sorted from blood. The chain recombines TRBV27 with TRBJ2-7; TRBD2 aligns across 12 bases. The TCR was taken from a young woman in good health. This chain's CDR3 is CASSSSGRAGEQYF. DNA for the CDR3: TGTGCCAGCAGTTCTAGCGGGAGGGCCGGCGAGCAGTACTTC.